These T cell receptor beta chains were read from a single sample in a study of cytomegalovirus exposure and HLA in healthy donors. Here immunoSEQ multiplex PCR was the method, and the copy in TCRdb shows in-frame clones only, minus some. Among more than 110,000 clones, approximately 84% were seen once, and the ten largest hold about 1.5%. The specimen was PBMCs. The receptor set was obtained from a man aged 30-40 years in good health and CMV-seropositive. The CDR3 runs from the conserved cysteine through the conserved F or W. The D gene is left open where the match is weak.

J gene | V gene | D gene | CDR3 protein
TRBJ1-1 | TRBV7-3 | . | CASSLRPAAVEAFF
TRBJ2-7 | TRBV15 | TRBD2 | CATSRGSGGPPYEQYF
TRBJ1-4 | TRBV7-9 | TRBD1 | CASSFDRAYEKLFF
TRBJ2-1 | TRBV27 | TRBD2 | CASSLAGVPYNEQFF
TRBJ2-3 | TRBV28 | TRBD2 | CASRGTSGSAWYF
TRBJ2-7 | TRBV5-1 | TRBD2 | CASPWDGRQGEQYF
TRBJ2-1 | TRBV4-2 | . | CASSPGRENEQFF
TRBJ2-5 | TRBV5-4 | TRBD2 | CASSSRQLAGNPRETQYF
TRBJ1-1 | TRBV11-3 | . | CASSLTGTIDTEAFF
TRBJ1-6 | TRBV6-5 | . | CASRQGSGSSPLHF
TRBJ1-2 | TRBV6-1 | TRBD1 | CASSAGTVNYGYTF
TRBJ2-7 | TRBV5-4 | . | CASSPARRPGEQYF
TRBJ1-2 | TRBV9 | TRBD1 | CASSARQGSYGYTF
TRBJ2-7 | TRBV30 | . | CAWMGGGSEQYF
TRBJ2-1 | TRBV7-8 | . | CASSPMGLAYNEQFF
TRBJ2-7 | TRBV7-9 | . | CASSLSRSVDEQYF
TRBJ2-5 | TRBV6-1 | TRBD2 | CASSDPGLGRETQYF
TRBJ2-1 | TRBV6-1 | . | CASRDTLSYNEQFF
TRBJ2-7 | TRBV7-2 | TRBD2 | CASSLGLAGGYEQYF
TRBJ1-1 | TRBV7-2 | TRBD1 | CASSSTGGRTEAFF
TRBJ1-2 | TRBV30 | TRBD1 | CAIDRDTRGYGYTF
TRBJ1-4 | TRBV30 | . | CAWVQGPTNEKLFF
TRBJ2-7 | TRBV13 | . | CASSSTYEQYF
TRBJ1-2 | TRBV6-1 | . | CASSEGPAGYNYGYTF
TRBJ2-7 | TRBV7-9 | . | CASSFGTGSYEQYF
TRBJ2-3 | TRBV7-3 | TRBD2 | CASSPPGTSGRDTQYF
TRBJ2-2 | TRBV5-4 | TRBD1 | CASSVTGSGTGELFF
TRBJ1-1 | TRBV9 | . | CASSVGGFMNTEAFF
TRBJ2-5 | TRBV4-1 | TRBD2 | CASSQELAGSVETQYF
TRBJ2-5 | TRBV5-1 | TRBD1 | CASSFPQGAGEETQYF